This T cell receptor beta chain was profiled in a study of T cell responses to AZD1222 COVID-19 vaccine. Study details: Pooling was applied to second doses at about 4 or about 12 weeks.

Sequenced by immunoSEQ multiplex PCR; TCRdb stores in-frame clones only, minus some. The sample includes about 140,000 clones, under 95% of them seen just once. Germline CDR1 SGHNT, CDR2 YENEEA. This CDR3 comprises 14 residues. V dropped 1 base and J dropped 1 base, with 7 bases sitting between them. The sample here was peripheral blood, taken on day 0 of AZD1222 vaccination. The chain uses TRBV11-3 and TRBJ2-5; D call uncertain. The sequence derives from an adult in good health. CDR3 sequence reads: CASSLVASQETQYF. CDR3 DNA: TGTGCCAGCAGCTTAGTCGCCAGCCAAGAGACCCAGTACTTC.